Below, one TCR beta chain is given with its context. This sample was included in a study of blood T cell repertoires in COVID-19. The repertoire was sequenced with immunoSEQ multiplex PCR; TCRdb's copy has only in-frame clones and lacks some. The sample contains around 310,000 clones, about 93% of which appear only once. The CDR3 runs 14 residues. Deletions cut 7 bases from V and 4 bases from J, with 15 bases between. Per germline, CDR1 SEHNR and CDR2 FQNEAQ (reference sequence). Sequenced sample: peripheral blood. The TCR sequence derives from a woman aged 25-40 years with COVID-19, enrolled during active disease. The V and J genes are TRBV7-9 and TRBJ2-3; TRBD2 might be the D (7 bases). For the CDR3, the DNA is TGTGCCAGCATCGCCCGGCGGGGGCCAGATACGCAGTATTTT. Protein: CASIARRGPDTQYF.